Following are 29 T cell receptor beta chains from one sample sequenced in a study of OX40 agonist ivuxolimab in advanced cancers. Sequencing was performed with immunoSEQ multiplex PCR; in TCRdb, only in-frame clones are kept and a portion is missing. This repertoire shows 35,000 to 40,000 clones, 85% found once; its top ten account for less than 40%. The input for sequencing was CD4+ or CD8+ T cells sorted from blood, taken in a trial of the OX40 agonist ivuxolimab. The receptors were gathered from an adult with an advanced solid tumor such as melanoma, head and neck, liver or kidney cancer.

This clone was seen a single time. The genes are TRBV2 and TRBJ2-2; 7 nucleotides match TRBD1. V shed 5 bases, J shed 6 bases, and the junction held 6 bases outside the gene matches. This CDR3 spans 14 amino acids. Looked up from germline, CDR1 is SNHLY and CDR2 is FYNNEI. The DNA for the CDR3 is TGTGCCAGCAGTCCCACAGGGGTGTCCGGGGAGCTGTTTTTT. It yields the protein CASSPTGVSGELFF. Complete variable domain (other parts from reference TRBV2 and TRBJ2-2): EPEVTQTPSHQVTQMGQEVILRCVPISNHLYFYWYRQILGQKVEFLVSFYNNEISEKSEIFDDQFSVERPDGSNFTLKIRSTKLEDSAMYFCASSPTGVSGELFFGEGSRLTVL.

This chain links TRBV15 with TRBJ1-2, with D unclear. The germline CDR1 and CDR2 sequences are LNHNV and YYDKDF (reference sequence). There are 15 residues in the CDR3. Trimming stripped 5 bases from V and 4 bases from J, with 17 bases between. DNA of the CDR3: TGTGCCACCAGCCCCCGTAACGGGATTGGCTATGGCTACACCTTC. Protein: CATSPRNGIGYGYTF.

A single count supports this clone. This rearrangement joins TRBV28 to TRBJ1-2; tentatively, D is TRBD1 (5 bases). The CDR3 covers 12 residues. V was shortened by 5 bases and J by 5 bases, with 9 bases between the two germline ends. Per germline, CDR1 MDHEN and CDR2 SYDVKM. The CDR3 is CASSQGGYGYTF. The CDR3 DNA sequence: TGTGCCAGCAGTCAGGGCGGGTATGGCTACACCTTC.

V is TRBV19 and J is TRBJ1-1; D might be TRBD1 (6 bases). The CDR3 runs to 16 residues. The germline CDR1 and CDR2 sequences are LNHDA and SQIVND (reference sequence). With 6 bases removed from V and 2 bases from J, the gap between germline ends came to 19 bases. CDR3 loop: CASSLDRLLTNTEAFF. The CDR3 nucleotides read TGTGCCAGTAGCCTGGACAGATTACTTACCAACACTGAAGCTTTCTTT. Looking up the rest from reference TRBV19 and TRBJ1-1 gives the full variable domain: DGGITQSPKYLFRKEGQNVTLSCEQNLNHDAMYWYRQDPGQGLRLIYYSQIVNDFQKGDIAEGYSVSREKKESFPLTVTSAQKNPTAFYLCASSLDRLLTNTEAFFGQGTRLTVV.

This clone occurred once. CDR3: CASSRDPRADGELFF. The DNA for the CDR3 is TGCGCCAGCAGTCGGGACCCCCGGGCGGACGGGGAGCTGTTTTTT. The genes are TRBV5-1 and TRBJ2-2; D is perhaps TRBD1 or TRBD2 (5 bases each). The germline CDR1 and CDR2 sequences are SGHRS and YFSETQ. The CDR3 loop spans 15 amino acids. Trimming pared 5 bases from V and 7 bases from J, leaving 18 bases between.

The rearrangement links TRBV15 to TRBJ2-2, with D possibly TRBD2 on 6 matching bases. CDR1 is LNHNV and CDR2 is YYDKDF in the germline V gene (reference sequence). V was cut by 5 bases and J by 5 bases, with 21 bases left in between. This CDR3 has 17 amino acids. The chain's CDR3 is CATSEGPIGRRTGELFF. The CDR3 nucleotides are TGTGCCACCAGCGAGGGACCGATCGGGAGACGGACCGGGGAGCTGTTTTTT.

The rearrangement links TRBV5-5 to TRBJ2-3; D uncertain. Trimming took off 4 bases at V and 5 bases at J, with 8 bases between the two ends. The CDR3 extends over 12 amino acids. Germline V lookup: CDR1 SGHKS, CDR2 YYEKEE (reference sequence). Written as DNA, the CDR3 is TGTGCCAGCAGCCCTGAGGTAGATACGCAGTATTTT. It codes for CASSPEVDTQYF.

This clone was recorded only once. The chain recombines TRBV6-1 with TRBJ2-3; D not certain. This CDR3 region has 11 residues. The V end was cut by 2 bases, the J end by 4 bases, with 1 base between. In germline, CDR1 is MNHNS, CDR2 SASEGT. CDR3 coding DNA: TGTGCCAGCAGTGAACCAGATACGCAGTATTTT. Translating gives CASSEPDTQYF.

This chain links TRBV5-1 with TRBJ2-3, with 12 bases lining up with TRBD2. V was pared by 4 bases and J by 4 bases, with 4 bases of the junction left unmatched. Germline loops: CDR1 SGHRS, CDR2 YFSETQ. The CDR3 has 15 amino acids. The CDR3 loop reads CASSAGTSGPDTQYF. The CDR3 DNA reads TGCGCCAGCAGCGCCGGGACTAGCGGGCCAGATACGCAGTATTTT.

The chain has TRBV11-2 and TRBJ2-4; 15 bases map to TRBD2. Germline V CDR1 and CDR2: SGHAT, FQNNGV. There are 19 residues in the CDR3. Unmatched junction bases numbered 10, after V lost 5 bases and J lost 2 bases. This CDR3 reads CASSPRTSGGALTKNIQYF. Written as DNA, the CDR3 is TGTGCCAGCAGCCCGCGGACTAGCGGGGGGGCCCTCACCAAAAACATTCAGTACTTC.

On this clone itself: An end of the junction differs from the germline gene, which may be a read error. This rearrangement joins TRBV29-1 to TRBJ1-3, with D possibly matching TRBD1 (6 bases). This CDR3 is built from 13 residues. From germline, CDR1 is SQVTM and CDR2 ANQGSEA. This CDR3 reads CSVDTGAGSTIYF. In nucleotides, the CDR3 is TGCAGCGTGGATACGGGGGCTGGAAGCACCATATATTTT.

The chain links TRBV29-1 to TRBJ2-7; a weak D match, TRBD2 (7 bases). Germline-derived CDR1 and CDR2 are SQVTM and ANQGSEA. V lost 3 bases to trimming and J lost 7 bases, with 19 bases between them. The CDR3 runs to 14 residues. The CDR3 bases are TGCAGCGTTGATCTCGGGACGGGGGGCTTAGAGCAGTACTTC. This gives the protein CSVDLGTGGLEQYF.

Turning to this clone: Compared with germline, one end of the junction differs, possibly owing to a read error. The V gene is TRBV18, the J gene TRBJ2-3, with TRBD1 matching 9 bases. The CDR3 sequence is 14 residues long. Germline CDR1 reads KGHSH; CDR2 reads LQKENI. The CDR3 spells CASSPQGAGDTQYF. In nucleotides, the CDR3 is TGTGCCAGCTCGCCACAGGGGGCGGGAGATACGCAGTATTTT.

The J gene is TRBJ2-7, the V gene TRBV18; D uncertain. CDR1 and CDR2 from the germline V gene are KGHSH and LQKENI. The ends were cut back, 0 bases at V and 0 bases at J, with 6 bases in the middle. The length of the CDR3 is 14 residues. In DNA form, the CDR3 reads TGTGCCAGCTCACCACCGAGTAGCTCCTACGAGCAGTACTTC. Its translation: CASSPPSSSYEQYF.

The gene calls are TRBV11-1 and TRBJ2-5; the D is unclear. The CDR3 sequence is 12 residues long. Deletions cut 0 bases from V and 5 bases from J, with 4 bases between. The germline CDR1 and CDR2 sequences are SGHAT and FQDESV (reference sequence). The CDR3 nucleotides read TGTGCCAGCAGCTTAGCGCAGGAGACCCAGTACTTC. This encodes CASSLAQETQYF.

The chain has TRBV27 and TRBJ2-1, with D perhaps matching TRBD1 (7 bases). V dropped 4 bases and J dropped 10 bases, with 14 bases sitting between them. Germline V gene lookup returns CDR1 MNHEY and CDR2 SMNVEV (reference sequence). The CDR3 is 13 amino acids. This CDR3 reads CASSYAGGWEQFF. The CDR3 nucleotides are TGTGCCAGCAGTTACGCAGGGGGGTGGGAGCAGTTCTTC.

This clone turned up a few times. The chain uses TRBV6-1 and TRBJ2-4; D not certain. The CDR3 consists of 11 residues. Germline CDR1 is MNHNS and CDR2 is SASEGT. V shed 2 bases and J shed 8 bases, with 4 bases lying between them. The CDR3 region is CASSERDIQYF. The CDR3 region has the DNA TGTGCCAGCAGTGAAAGGGACATTCAGTACTTC.

V gene TRBV5-1 combines with J gene TRBJ2-7; 9 bases agree with TRBD1. In germline, CDR1 is SGHRS, CDR2 YFSETQ. The CDR3 totals 14 residues. Trimming took 2 bases from V and 6 from J; bases not matched to a gene: 6. CDR3 residues: CASSLPGQGGEQYF. In nucleotides, the CDR3 is TGCGCCAGCAGCTTACCGGGACAGGGAGGCGAGCAGTACTTC.

This clone has only a few counts. J is TRBJ1-3 and V is TRBV12-2. TRBV12-2 is assigned pseudogene status. This CDR3 is built from 15 residues. The CDR3, as DNA: TGTGCAAGTCGCTGGAGGGGGACCTCTGGAAACACCATATATTTT. This codes for CASRWRGTSGNTIYF.

About this clone: One end of the junction is discordant with germline, which a read error may explain. The chain employs TRBV18 and TRBJ1-1; D is uncertain. This CDR3 comprises 15 residues. The germline V gene encodes CDR1 KGHSH and CDR2 LQKENI. CDR3 coding DNA: TGTGCCAGCTCTCCACTCGGCAAGGCGAACACTGAAGCTTTCTTT. Its translation: CASSPLGKANTEAFF.

The chain is built from TRBV18 and TRBJ2-1, with D possibly TRBD2 on 6 matching bases. The CDR3 loop spans 13 amino acids. Trimming shortened V by 2 bases and J by 4 bases, and 6 bases separated the two germline ends. Germline loops: CDR1 KGHSH, CDR2 LQKENI. The DNA for the CDR3 is TGTGCCAGCTCACCAGGGGGGTACAATGAGCAGTTCTTC. Translated: CASSPGGYNEQFF. Full variable domain (missing parts from reference TRBV18 and TRBJ2-1): NAGVMQNPRHLVRRRGQEARLRCSPMKGHSHVYWYRQLPEEGLKFMVYLQKENIIDESGMPKERFSAEFPKEGPSILRIQQVVRGDSAAYFCASSPGGYNEQFFGPGTRLTVL.

This chain links TRBV6-4 with TRBJ1-6; D uncertain. Germline CDR1 is MRHNA and CDR2 is SNTAGT. The CDR3 is 13 amino acids. Trimming cost V 3 bases and J 7 bases, with 7 bases left between them. Here the CDR3 DNA reads TGTGCCAGCAGTGAGCGGGAGAATTCACCCCTCCACTTT. Its translation: CASSERENSPLHF.

CDR3 in DNA: TGTGCCAGCAGCCTAGATGGAGGGGGTAAGCAACCCCAGCATTTT. This translates into CASSLDGGGKQPQHF. This chain connects TRBV7-8 to TRBJ1-5; perhaps TRBD1 as D (6 bases). From germline, CDR1 is SGHVS and CDR2 FQNEAQ. With 5 bases removed from V and 10 bases from J, the gap between germline ends came to 21 bases. The CDR3 is made up of 15 amino acids.

This chain links TRBV19 with TRBJ1-5; D is unclear. CDR1 and CDR2 (germline): LNHDA, SQIVND (reference sequence). The CDR3 contains 14 residues. V lost 7 bases, J lost 0 bases, and 10 bases lay in between. CDR3: CASTQWDSNQPQHF. The CDR3, as DNA: TGTGCCAGTACCCAATGGGATAGCAATCAGCCCCAGCATTTT.

This sequence joins TRBV5-4 and TRBJ2-3, with D perhaps TRBD2 (6 bases). Germline V CDR1 and CDR2: SGHNT, YYREEE (reference sequence). Trimming removed 2 bases from V and 3 bases from J, with 10 bases in between. CDR3 length: 14 amino acids. In DNA form, the CDR3 reads TGTGCCAGCAGCTTCCCCGGGAGTACAGATACGCAGTATTTT. The encoded protein is CASSFPGSTDTQYF.

The rearrangement links TRBV21-1 to TRBJ1-1; whether TRBD1, the table's D call, matches the DNA was not checked. TRBV21-1 is tagged as a pseudogene. CDR3 length: 16 residues. CDR3 loop: CASSKGWDRERTEAFF. CDR3 sequence (DNA): TGTGCCAGCAGCAAAGGATGGGACAGGGAGAGAACTGAAGCTTTCTTT.

The rearrangement joins TRBV19 to TRBJ2-3; D could derive from TRBD1 or TRBD2 (5 bases each). Per germline, CDR1 LNHDA and CDR2 SQIVND (reference sequence). V lost 7 bases to trimming and J lost 1 base, with 21 bases between them. The CDR3 runs 17 residues. The CDR3 DNA reads as TGTGCCAGTAATGAATGGGGGTCTTCCTCAGGCACAGATACGCAGTATTTT. This translates into CASNEWGSSSGTDTQYF.

This chain links TRBV18 with TRBJ2-7, with TRBD2 as a possible D gene (6 bases). The V and J ends lost 0 bases and 6 bases respectively, with 6 bases between them. Germline V CDR1 and CDR2: KGHSH, LQKENI. This CDR3 region has 12 residues. The CDR3 reads CASSPPGGEQYF. The CDR3 DNA reads as TGTGCCAGCTCACCACCGGGGGGCGAGCAGTACTTC.

CDR3 DNA sequence: TGTGCCATCAGTGCATCCCCCGGAAACACCATATATTTT. Protein: CAISASPGNTIYF. The chain combines TRBV10-3 with TRBJ1-3; D unresolved. CDR3 length: 13 residues. With 4 bases removed from V and 4 bases from J, the gap between germline ends came to 8 bases. Germline V gene lookup returns CDR1 ENHRY and CDR2 SYGVKD.